The present TCR beta chain was sequenced within a study of CD8 T cells in Susac syndrome. The study, taken as a whole, reports: The number of Susac-specific public clones found was 15 to 20 in total CD8+ repertoires and a few in CD8+ TEMRA repertoires.

Germline loops: CDR1 SQVTM, CDR2 ANQGSEA. V lost 5 bases, J lost 6 bases, and 6 bases stayed unmatched. This CDR3 is 13 amino acids long. Turning to this clonotype: Its antigen remains unidentified.

After extraction with the RNeasy kit, roughly 0.45 to 1 ug of the RNA was reverse transcribed using random hexamers. TCRdb re-called the immunoSEQ multiplex PCR reads through MiXCR, storing one row per CDR3 protein. The sample holds 100,000 to 150,000 distinct CDR3 sequences; around 94% are singletons and the top ten take more than 0.2%. Sequencing input: CD8+ T cells from PBMCs. This chain uses TRBV29-1 with TRBJ1-4; 7 nucleotides line up with TRBD1. The source is a human donor with Susac syndrome. CDR3 in DNA: TGCAGCGTTCCGGGACAGAGGGATGAAAAACTGTTTTTT. Its protein is CSVPGQRDEKLFF.